The T cell receptor (beta chain) described here comes from a study of T cells in Graves' hyperthyroidism and ophthalmopathy. Researchers took RNA transcripts and amplified the TCR beta CDR3 regions from them. The HTBI primer set was used in a first-round RT-PCR of the TCR CDR3. TCRdb recomputed calls from the multiplex PCR reads with MiXCR, one row per CDR3 protein. The profile shows around 300,000 distinct CDR3 sequences, 11% to 15% of them singletons. It was considered stable Graves' hyperthyroidism when ophthalmopathy did not progress within 18 months. The germline V gene has CDR1 LGHDT and CDR2 YNNKEL (reference sequence). This CDR3 is 16 amino acids long. The junction had 7 bases not matched to a gene; V was cut back by 1 base and J by 6 bases. This clonotype was detected many times.

The sequenced sample was blood. The receptor was derived from a young woman with Graves' hyperthyroidism. The rearrangement uses TRBV3-1 and TRBJ2-2; 8 nucleotides agree with TRBD1. The CDR3 region is CASSQAWTGSPGELFF. Here the CDR3 DNA reads TGTGCCAGCAGCCAAGCTTGGACAGGGAGTCCCGGGGAGCTGTTTTTT.